The source of this TCR beta chain is a study of technical replicates of blood from a handful of donors. Generated by immunoSEQ multiplex PCR, the TCRdb table keeps only in-frame clones and is missing some. Of 100,000 or so clones in the sample, about 95% were seen once. The clonotype comes from a human donor in good health. Sequenced: T cells isolated from PBMCs.

CDR3 DNA: TGTGCCAGCGTCACTTCAACTAATGAAAAACTGTTTTTT. Translated, it gives CASVTSTNEKLFF. The chain links TRBV28 to TRBJ1-4; no clear D gene. The germline CDR1 and CDR2 sequences are MDHEN and SYDVKM. Trimming cost V 8 bases and J 0 bases, with 7 bases left between them. CDR3 length: 13 amino acids.